The clone carrying this TCR beta chain was seen a single time. Its specificity is not known. V dropped 1 base and J dropped 0; count of bases not matched to a gene: 3. Germline loops: CDR1 SNHLY, CDR2 FYNNEI. The CDR3 is 17 amino acids. This entry is derived from a study of cytomegalovirus exposure and HLA in healthy donors. Primers: 60 Vbeta forward and 13 Jbeta reverse. Generated by immunoSEQ multiplex PCR, the TCRdb table keeps only in-frame clones and is missing some. The sample shows approximately 100,000 clones, more than 65% of them seen only once. Donors consisted of healthy bone marrow donors. Study results and limitations: Through in vitro validation, three CMV-associated chains were shown to be specific for CMV antigens.

What was sequenced was PBMCs. The sequence was obtained from a woman in her 50s in good health and CMV-seropositive. V gene TRBV2 combines with J gene TRBJ2-2, with 9 bases fitting TRBD2. In DNA, the CDR3 is TGTGCCAGCAGTGAAGGGACTAGCGTACCGAACACCGGGGAGCTGTTTTTT. It encodes CASSEGTSVPNTGELFF.